The 14 T cell receptor beta chains given below trace back to one sample, sequenced in a study of T cells after yellow fever vaccination. TCRdb processed the 5' RACE reads anew with MiXCR; each CDR3 protein has one entry. Of roughly 99,000 distinct CDR3 sequences listed, under 7% are singletons. The sequences come from CD8+ T cells sorted from PBMCs, collected 10 days after the yellow fever booster vaccination. The receptors were gathered from a young man who received the YFV17D yellow fever vaccine.

J is TRBJ2-7 and V is TRBV24-1, with D possibly being TRBD2 (6 bases). The germline V gene encodes CDR1 KGHDR and CDR2 SFDVKD. CDR3 length equals 14 residues. V was cut by 1 base and J by 6 bases, with 12 bases left in between. CDR3 residues: CATSDFGGIGEQYF. CDR3 in DNA: TGTGCCACCAGTGATTTTGGAGGGATCGGCGAGCAGTACTTC.

The chain links TRBV4-3 to TRBJ2-1; the D gene could be TRBD1 or TRBD2 (5 bases each). The CDR3 extends over 14 amino acids. The ends were cut back, 0 bases at V and 10 bases at J, with 13 bases in the middle. Germline CDR1 and CDR2: LGHNA and YSLEER. The CDR3: CASSQDSVGDEQFF. CDR3 DNA: TGCGCCAGCAGCCAAGATTCAGTGGGGGACGAGCAGTTCTTC.

This clonotype was seen more than once but under ten times. V is TRBV6-5 and J is TRBJ2-3; D remains ambiguous. Germline V CDR1 and CDR2: MNHEY, SVGAGI. The CDR3 contains 13 residues. Trimming left V 4 bases short and J 8 bases short, with 13 bases between. The CDR3 is CASSLGSTGTQYF. CDR3 DNA: TGTGCCAGCAGTTTGGGTTCGACCGGTACGCAGTATTTT.

This clonotype was found many times. The J gene is TRBJ2-7, the V gene TRBV7-9; 9 bases align to TRBD1. Germline CDR1 and CDR2: SEHNR and FQNEAQ (reference sequence). With V trimmed by 10 bases and J by 3 bases, 10 bases remained unmatched. This CDR3 comprises 14 residues. CDR3 DNA sequence: TGTGCCACCTCATCCGGGACAGGGCGCTACGAGCAGTACTTC. It encodes CATSSGTGRYEQYF.

This clonotype was seen only a few times. The gene calls are TRBV7-2 and TRBJ2-6, with D perhaps assigned TRBD1 or TRBD2 (5 bases each). Trimming left V 5 bases short and J 3 bases short, with 14 bases between. CDR3 length: 16 residues. Germline V CDR1 and CDR2: SGHTA, FQGNSA. The DNA of the CDR3 is TGTGCCAGCAGCCCCCCGAGAGGGGATGGGGCCAACGTCCTGACTTTC. This codes for CASSPPRGDGANVLTF.

This clonotype was recorded a few times. This sequence joins TRBV7-9 and TRBJ1-5, with 9 bases identical to TRBD1. The CDR3 is made up of 15 amino acids. The germline V gene has CDR1 SEHNR and CDR2 FQNEAQ (reference sequence). V dropped 5 bases and J dropped 7; count of bases not matched to a gene: 9. CDR3 nucleotides: TGTGCCAGCAGCCCCCTAGGGACAGGGAACCAGCCCCAGCATTTT. Its protein is CASSPLGTGNQPQHF.

V is TRBV4-1 and J is TRBJ1-5; perhaps TRBD1 as D (5 bases). With 1 base removed from V and 7 bases from J, the gap between germline ends came to 11 bases. Germline lookup yields CDR1 MGHRA and CDR2 YSYEKL. The CDR3 covers 14 residues. The CDR3 DNA reads TGCGCCAGCAGCCAAGGTTTCGGGGGACAGCCCCAGCATTTT. Translating gives CASSQGFGGQPQHF.

Only a few counts were recorded for this clonotype. The CDR3 spells CASSPAGGVQETQYF. The CDR3 DNA reads as TGTGCCAGCAGCCCGGCGGGGGGGGTACAAGAGACCCAGTACTTC. The V call is TRBV11-2, the J call TRBJ2-5; 9 bases agree with TRBD2. This CDR3 is 15 amino acids long. V lost 5 bases to trimming and J lost 2 bases; unmatched junction nucleotides: 6. Germline lookup yields CDR1 SGHAT and CDR2 FQNNGV.

The J gene is TRBJ1-1, the V gene TRBV6-5, with 9 positions matching TRBD1. V shed 2 bases and J 10 bases; nucleotides not matched to a gene: 11. The CDR3 is 15 residues long. CDR1 is MNHEY and CDR2 is SVGAGI in the germline V gene. The CDR3 is CASSYEQQGASGAFF. CDR3 nucleotide sequence: TGTGCCAGCAGTTACGAACAACAGGGGGCATCAGGAGCTTTCTTT.

This clonotype was counted only a few times. The chain combines TRBV12-3 or TRBV12-4 with TRBJ2-2, with no clear D. Trimming shortened V by 6 bases and J by 1 base, and 12 bases separated the two germline ends. This CDR3 is 15 amino acids long. Here the CDR3 reads CASSPFQMNTGELFF. In DNA, the CDR3 is TGTGCCAGCAGCCCCTTTCAGATGAACACCGGGGAGCTGTTTTTT.

This clonotype occurred a few times. The chain recombines TRBV7-9 with TRBJ2-1, with D perhaps TRBD1 (6 bases). In germline, CDR1 is SEHNR, CDR2 FQNEAQ (reference sequence). The V end was cut by 6 bases, the J end by 8 bases, with 14 bases between. The CDR3 runs 13 residues. CDR3: CASRAYRVDEQFF. Written as DNA, the CDR3 is TGTGCCAGCAGGGCGTACAGGGTGGATGAGCAGTTCTTC.

This clonotype was recorded at least ten times. The gene calls are TRBV20-1 and TRBJ1-1; D remains unclear. Germline CDR1 reads DFQATT; CDR2 reads SNEGSKA (reference sequence). V shed 1 base and J shed 10 bases, with 13 bases lying between them. The CDR3 has 12 amino acids. Written as DNA, the CDR3 is TGCAGTGCTAGAGTGGGATCGCGGGGAGCTTTCTTT. Its translation is CSARVGSRGAFF.

This clonotype has a handful of counts. V and J are TRBV7-9 and TRBJ2-2, with 8 bases matching TRBD2. There are 15 residues in the CDR3. CDR1 and CDR2 (germline): SEHNR, FQNEAQ (reference sequence). J gave up 4 bases and V 2 bases, and 3 bases lay outside the gene matches. The CDR3 coding sequence is TGTGCCAGCAGCTTAACGGGGGGGCTCACCGGGGAGCTGTTTTTT. This gives the protein CASSLTGGLTGELFF.

This clonotype was seen a few times. The CDR3 bases are TGTGCCAGCAGCCCCCTCGGGGGGTACAATGAGCAGTTCTTC. Translated, it gives CASSPLGGYNEQFF. This sequence joins TRBV7-2 and TRBJ2-1; 7 nucleotides line up with TRBD2. Germline V gene lookup returns CDR1 SGHTA and CDR2 FQGNSA. V shed 5 bases and J 4 bases; nucleotides not matched to a gene: 5. CDR3 length equals 14 residues.